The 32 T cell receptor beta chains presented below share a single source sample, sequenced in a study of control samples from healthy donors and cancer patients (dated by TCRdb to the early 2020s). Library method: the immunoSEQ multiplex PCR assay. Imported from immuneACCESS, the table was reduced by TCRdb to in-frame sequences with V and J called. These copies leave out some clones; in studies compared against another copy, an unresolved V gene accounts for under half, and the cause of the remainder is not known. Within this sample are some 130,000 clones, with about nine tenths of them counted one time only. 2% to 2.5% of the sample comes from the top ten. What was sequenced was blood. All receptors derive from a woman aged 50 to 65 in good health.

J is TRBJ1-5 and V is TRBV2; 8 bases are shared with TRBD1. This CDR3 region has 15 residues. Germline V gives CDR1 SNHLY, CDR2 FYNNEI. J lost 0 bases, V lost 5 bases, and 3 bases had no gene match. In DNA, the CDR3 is TGTGCCAGCAGTTTGGACAGGGTTAGCAATCAGCCCCAGCATTTT. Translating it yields CASSLDRVSNQPQHF. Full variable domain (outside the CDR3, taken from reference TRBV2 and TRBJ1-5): EPEVTQTPSHQVTQMGQEVILRCVPISNHLYFYWYRQILGQKVEFLVSFYNNEISEKSEIFDDQFSVERPDGSNFTLKIRSTKLEDSAMYFCASSLDRVSNQPQHFGDGTRLSIL.

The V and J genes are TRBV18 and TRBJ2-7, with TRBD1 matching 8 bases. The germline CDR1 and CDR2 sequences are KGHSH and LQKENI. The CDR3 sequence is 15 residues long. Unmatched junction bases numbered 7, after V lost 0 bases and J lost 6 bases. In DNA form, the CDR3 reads TGTGCCAGCTCACCACCGAGGACAGGGAAAAGCGAGCAGTACTTC. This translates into CASSPPRTGKSEQYF. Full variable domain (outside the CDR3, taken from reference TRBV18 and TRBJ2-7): NAGVMQNPRHLVRRRGQEARLRCSPMKGHSHVYWYRQLPEEGLKFMVYLQKENIIDESGMPKERFSAEFPKEGPSILRIQQVVRGDSAAYFCASSPPRTGKSEQYFGPGTRLTVT.

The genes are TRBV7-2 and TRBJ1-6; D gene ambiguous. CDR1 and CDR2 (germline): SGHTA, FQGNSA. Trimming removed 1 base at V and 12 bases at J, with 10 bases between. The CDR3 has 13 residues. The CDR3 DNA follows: TGTGCCAGCAGCTTAGGGACCCCGAAACCCCTCCACTTT. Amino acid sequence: CASSLGTPKPLHF. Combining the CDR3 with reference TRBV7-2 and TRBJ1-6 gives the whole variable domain GAGVSQSPSNKVTEKGKDVELRCDPISGHTALYWYRQSLGQGLEFLIYFQGNSAPDKSGLPSDRFSAERTGGSVSTLTIQRTQQEDSAVYLCASSLGTPKPLHFGNGTRLTVT.

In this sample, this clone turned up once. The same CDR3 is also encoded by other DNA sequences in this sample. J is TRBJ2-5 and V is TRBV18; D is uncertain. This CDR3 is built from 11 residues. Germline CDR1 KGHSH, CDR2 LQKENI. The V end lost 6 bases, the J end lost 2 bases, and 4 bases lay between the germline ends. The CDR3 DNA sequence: TGTGCCAGCTCTCCTCAAGAGACCCAGTACTTC. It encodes CASSPQETQYF.

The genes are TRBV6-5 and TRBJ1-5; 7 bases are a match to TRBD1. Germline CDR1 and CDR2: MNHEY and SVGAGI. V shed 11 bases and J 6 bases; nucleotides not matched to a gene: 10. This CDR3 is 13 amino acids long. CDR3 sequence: CAGRQGPGQPQHF. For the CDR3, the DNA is TGTGCCGGCCGACAGGGTCCCGGTCAGCCCCAGCATTTT.

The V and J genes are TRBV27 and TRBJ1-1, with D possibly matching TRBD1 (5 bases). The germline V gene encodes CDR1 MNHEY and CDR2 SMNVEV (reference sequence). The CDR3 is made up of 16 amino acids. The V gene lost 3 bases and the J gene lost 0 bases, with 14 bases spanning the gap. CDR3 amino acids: CASSLGLGRMNTEAFF. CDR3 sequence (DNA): TGTGCCAGCAGTTTGGGCCTGGGGCGAATGAACACTGAAGCTTTCTTT.

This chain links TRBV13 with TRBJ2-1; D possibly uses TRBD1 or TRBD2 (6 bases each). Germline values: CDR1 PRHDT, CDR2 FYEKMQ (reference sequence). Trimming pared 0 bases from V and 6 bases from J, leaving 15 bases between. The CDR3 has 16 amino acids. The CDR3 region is CASSLGVSGAINEQFF. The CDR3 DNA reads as TGTGCCAGCAGCTTAGGCGTTTCGGGGGCAATCAATGAGCAGTTCTTC.

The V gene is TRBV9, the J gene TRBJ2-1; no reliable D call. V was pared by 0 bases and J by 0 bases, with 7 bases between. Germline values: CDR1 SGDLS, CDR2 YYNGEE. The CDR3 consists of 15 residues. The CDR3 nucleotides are TGTGCCAGCAGCGTAGGGGTAAGCTCCTACAATGAGCAGTTCTTC. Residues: CASSVGVSSYNEQFF.

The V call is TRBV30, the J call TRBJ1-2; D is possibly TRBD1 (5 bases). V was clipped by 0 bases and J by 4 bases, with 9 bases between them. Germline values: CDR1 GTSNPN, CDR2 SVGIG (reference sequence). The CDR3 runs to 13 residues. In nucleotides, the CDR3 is TGTGCCTGGAGTGTTCCAGGGCGCTATGGCTACACCTTC. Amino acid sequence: CAWSVPGRYGYTF.

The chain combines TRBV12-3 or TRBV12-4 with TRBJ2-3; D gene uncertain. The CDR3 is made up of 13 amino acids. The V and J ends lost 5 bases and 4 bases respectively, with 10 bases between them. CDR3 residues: CASSMGYSDTQYF. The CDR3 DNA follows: TGTGCCAGCAGTATGGGGTATTCAGATACGCAGTATTTT.

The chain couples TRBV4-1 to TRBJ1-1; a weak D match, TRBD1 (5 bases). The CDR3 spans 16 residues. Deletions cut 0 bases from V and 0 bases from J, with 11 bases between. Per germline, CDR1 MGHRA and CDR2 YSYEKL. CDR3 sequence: CASSQEAGIMNTEAFF. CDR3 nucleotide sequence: TGCGCCAGCAGCCAAGAGGCAGGGATTATGAACACTGAAGCTTTCTTT.

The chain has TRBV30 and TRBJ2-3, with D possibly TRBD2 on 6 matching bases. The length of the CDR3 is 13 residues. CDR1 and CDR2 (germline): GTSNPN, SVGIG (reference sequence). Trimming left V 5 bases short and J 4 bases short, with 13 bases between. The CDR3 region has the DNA TGTGCCTGGGAACGGGGGTTACCAGATACGCAGTATTTT. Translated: CAWERGLPDTQYF.

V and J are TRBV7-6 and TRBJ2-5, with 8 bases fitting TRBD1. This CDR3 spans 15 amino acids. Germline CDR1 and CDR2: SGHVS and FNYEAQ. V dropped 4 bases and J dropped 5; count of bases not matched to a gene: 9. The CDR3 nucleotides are TGTGCCAGCAGCTCTGGACAGGGTGTGATTGAGACCCAGTACTTC. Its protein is CASSSGQGVIETQYF.

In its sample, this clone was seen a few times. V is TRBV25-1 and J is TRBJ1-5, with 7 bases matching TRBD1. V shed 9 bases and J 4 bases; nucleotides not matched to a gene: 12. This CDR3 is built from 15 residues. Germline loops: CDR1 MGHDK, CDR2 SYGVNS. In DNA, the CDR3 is TGTGCCAGTAGAGGGGGCGCGGGTGGAAATCAGCCCCAGCATTTT. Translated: CASRGGAGGNQPQHF.

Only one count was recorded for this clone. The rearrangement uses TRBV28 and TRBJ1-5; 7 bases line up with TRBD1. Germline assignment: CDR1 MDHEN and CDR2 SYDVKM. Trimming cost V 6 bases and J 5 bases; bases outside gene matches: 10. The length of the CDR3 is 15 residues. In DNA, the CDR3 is TGTGCCAGCAGCACCCCGACAGGGTCTTATCAGCCCCAGCATTTT. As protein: CASSTPTGSYQPQHF.

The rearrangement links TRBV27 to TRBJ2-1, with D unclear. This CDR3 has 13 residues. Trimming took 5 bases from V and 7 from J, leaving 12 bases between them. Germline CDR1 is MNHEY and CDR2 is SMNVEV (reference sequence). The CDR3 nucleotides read TGTGCCAGCAGTCGGGTAGGATCAAATGAGCAGTTCTTC. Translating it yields CASSRVGSNEQFF.

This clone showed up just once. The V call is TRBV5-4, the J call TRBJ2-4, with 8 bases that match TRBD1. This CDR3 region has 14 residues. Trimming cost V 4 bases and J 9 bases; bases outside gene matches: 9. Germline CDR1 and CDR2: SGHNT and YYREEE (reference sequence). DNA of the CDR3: TGTGCCAGCAGCGTTCAAGGACAGGGCGGCATTCAGTACTTC. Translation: CASSVQGQGGIQYF.

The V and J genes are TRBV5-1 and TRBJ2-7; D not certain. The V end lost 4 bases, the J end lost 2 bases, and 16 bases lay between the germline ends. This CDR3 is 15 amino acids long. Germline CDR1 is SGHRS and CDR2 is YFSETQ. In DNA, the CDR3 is TGCGCCAGCAGCAGCCTACCAGAACGGCCCTACGAGCAGTACTTC. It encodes CASSSLPERPYEQYF.

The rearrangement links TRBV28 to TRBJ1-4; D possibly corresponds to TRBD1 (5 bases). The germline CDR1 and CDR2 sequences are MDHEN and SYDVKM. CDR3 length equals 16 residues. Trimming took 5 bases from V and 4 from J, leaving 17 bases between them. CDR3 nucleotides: TGTGCCAGCAGTCCACTCCTCAGGGCCATTAATGAAAAACTGTTTTTT. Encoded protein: CASSPLLRAINEKLFF.

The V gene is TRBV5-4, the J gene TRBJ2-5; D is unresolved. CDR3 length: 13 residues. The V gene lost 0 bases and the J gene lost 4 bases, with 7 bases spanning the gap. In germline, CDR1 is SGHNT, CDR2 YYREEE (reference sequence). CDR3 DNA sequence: TGTGCCAGCAGCTTGGAGTTTCCAGAGACCCAGTACTTC. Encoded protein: CASSLEFPETQYF.

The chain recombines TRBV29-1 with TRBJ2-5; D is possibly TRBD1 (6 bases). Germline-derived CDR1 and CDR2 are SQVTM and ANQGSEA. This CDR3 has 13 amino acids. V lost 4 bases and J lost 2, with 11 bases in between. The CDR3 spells CSVGRGGQETQYF. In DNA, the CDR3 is TGCAGCGTTGGCAGGGGCGGTCAAGAGACCCAGTACTTC.

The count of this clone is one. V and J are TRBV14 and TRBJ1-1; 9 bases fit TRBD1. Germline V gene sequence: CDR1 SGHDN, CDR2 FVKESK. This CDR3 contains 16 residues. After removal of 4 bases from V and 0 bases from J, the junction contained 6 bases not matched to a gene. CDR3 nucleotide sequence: TGTGCCAGCAGCCGATGGACAGGGGCCATGAACACTGAAGCTTTCTTT. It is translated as CASSRWTGAMNTEAFF. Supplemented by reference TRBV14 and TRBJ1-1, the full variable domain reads EAGVTQFPSHSVIEKGQTVTLRCDPISGHDNLYWYRRVMGKEIKFLLHFVKESKQDESGMPNNRFLAERTGGTYSTLKVQPAELEDSGVYFCASSRWTGAMNTEAFFGQGTRLTVV.

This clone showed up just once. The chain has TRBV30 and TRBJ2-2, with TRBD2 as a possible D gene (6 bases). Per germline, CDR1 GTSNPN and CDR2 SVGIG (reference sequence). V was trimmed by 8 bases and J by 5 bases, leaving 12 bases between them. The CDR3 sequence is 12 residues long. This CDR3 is CAGGWVTGELFF. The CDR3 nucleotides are TGTGCCGGAGGGTGGGTTACCGGGGAGCTGTTTTTT.

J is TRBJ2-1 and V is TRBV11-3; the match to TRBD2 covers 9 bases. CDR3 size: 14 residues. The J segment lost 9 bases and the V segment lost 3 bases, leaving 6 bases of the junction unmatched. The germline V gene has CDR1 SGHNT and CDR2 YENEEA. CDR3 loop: CASSFSGGSGEQFF. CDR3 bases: TGTGCCAGCAGCTTCAGCGGGGGGAGTGGTGAGCAGTTCTTC.

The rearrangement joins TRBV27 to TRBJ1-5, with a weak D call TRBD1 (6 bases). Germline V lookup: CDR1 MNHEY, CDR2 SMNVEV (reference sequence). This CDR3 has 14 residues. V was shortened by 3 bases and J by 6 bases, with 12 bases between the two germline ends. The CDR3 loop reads CASSFSGGSQPQHF. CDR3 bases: TGTGCCAGCAGTTTTTCGGGGGGCAGTCAGCCCCAGCATTTT.

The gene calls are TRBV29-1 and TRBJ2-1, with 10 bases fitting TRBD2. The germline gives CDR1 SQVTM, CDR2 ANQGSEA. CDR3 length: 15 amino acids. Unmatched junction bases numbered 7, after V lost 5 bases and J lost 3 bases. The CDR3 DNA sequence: TGCAGCGTTCGGGAAAGGACTAGCGGCTACAATGAGCAGTTCTTC. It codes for CSVRERTSGYNEQFF.

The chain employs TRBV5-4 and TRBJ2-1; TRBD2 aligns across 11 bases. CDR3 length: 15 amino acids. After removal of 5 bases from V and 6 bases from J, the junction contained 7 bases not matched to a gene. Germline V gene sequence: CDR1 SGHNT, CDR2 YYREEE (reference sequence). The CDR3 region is CASSLAGGASNEQFF. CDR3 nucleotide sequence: TGTGCCAGCAGTTTAGCGGGGGGGGCCTCCAATGAGCAGTTCTTC.

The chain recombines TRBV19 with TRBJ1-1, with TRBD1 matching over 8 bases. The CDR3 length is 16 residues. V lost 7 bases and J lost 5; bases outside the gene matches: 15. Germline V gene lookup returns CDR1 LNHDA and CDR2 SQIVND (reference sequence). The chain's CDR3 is CASTSGGRLWGTEAFF. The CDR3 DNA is TGTGCCAGTACTTCAGGGGGCCGACTATGGGGGACTGAAGCTTTCTTT.

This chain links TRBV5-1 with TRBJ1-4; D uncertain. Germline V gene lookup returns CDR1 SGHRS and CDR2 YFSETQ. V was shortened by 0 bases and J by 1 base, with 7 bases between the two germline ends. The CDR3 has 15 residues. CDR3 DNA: TGCGCCAGCAGCTTGGTAGGGCGAACTAATGAAAAACTGTTTTTT. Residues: CASSLVGRTNEKLFF.

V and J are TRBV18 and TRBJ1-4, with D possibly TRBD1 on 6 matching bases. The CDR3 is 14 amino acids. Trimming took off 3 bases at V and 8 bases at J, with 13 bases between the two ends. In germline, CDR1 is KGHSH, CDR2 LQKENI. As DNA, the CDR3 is TGTGCCAGCTCACCGGGGGGGGCAGAAGAAAAACTGTTTTTT. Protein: CASSPGGAEEKLFF.

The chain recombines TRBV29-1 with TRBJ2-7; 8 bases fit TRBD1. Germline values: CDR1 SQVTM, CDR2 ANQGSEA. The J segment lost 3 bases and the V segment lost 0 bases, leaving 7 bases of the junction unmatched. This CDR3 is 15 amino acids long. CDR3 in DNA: TGCAGCGTTGAAGATCCTTTCGACAGGGGCTACGAGCAGTACTTC. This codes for CSVEDPFDRGYEQYF.

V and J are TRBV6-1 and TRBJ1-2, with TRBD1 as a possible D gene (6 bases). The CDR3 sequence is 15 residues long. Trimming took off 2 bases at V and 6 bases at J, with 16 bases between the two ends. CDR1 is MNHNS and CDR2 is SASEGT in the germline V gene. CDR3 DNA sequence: TGTGCCAGCAGTGAAAGTCTGGGGGCGCGTAATGGCTACACCTTC. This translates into CASSESLGARNGYTF.